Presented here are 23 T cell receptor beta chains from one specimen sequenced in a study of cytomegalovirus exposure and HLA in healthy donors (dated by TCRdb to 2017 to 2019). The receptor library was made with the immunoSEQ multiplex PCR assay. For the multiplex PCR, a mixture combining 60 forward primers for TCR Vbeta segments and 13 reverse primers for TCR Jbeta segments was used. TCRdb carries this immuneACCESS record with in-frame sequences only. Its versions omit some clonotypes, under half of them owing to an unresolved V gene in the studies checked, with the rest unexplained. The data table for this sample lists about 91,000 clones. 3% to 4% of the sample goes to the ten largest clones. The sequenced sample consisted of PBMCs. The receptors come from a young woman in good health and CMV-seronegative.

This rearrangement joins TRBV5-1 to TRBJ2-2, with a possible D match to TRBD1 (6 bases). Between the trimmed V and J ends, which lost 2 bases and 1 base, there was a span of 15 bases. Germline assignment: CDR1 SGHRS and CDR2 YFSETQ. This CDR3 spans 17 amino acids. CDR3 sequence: CASSLGAGVMNTGELFF. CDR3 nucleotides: TGCGCCAGCAGCTTAGGGGCAGGGGTCATGAACACCGGGGAGCTGTTTTTT.

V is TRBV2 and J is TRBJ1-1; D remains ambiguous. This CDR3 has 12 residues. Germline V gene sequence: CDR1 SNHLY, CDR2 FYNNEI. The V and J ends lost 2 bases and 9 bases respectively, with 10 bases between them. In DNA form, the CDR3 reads TGTGCCAGCAGTGAAATAGACTTCCAAGCTTTCTTT. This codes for CASSEIDFQAFF.

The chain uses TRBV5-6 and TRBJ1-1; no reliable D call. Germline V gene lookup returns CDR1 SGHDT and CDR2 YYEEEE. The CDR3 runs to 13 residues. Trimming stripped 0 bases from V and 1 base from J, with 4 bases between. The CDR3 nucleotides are TGTGCCAGCAGCTTGGAGAGGAACACTGAAGCTTTCTTT. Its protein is CASSLERNTEAFF.

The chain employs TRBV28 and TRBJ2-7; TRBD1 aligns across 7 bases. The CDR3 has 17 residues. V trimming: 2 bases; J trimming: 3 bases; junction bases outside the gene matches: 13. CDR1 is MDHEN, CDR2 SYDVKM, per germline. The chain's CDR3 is CASSLRAPRQGNYEQYF. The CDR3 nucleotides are TGTGCCAGCAGTTTAAGGGCCCCGAGACAGGGAAACTACGAGCAGTACTTC.

CDR3 DNA: TGTGCCAGCAGCCAAGATTGGGGACTAGCGGGAATCTCCCTGACCTACGAGCAGTACTTC. As protein: CASSQDWGLAGISLTYEQYF. V usage is TRBV14 and J usage is TRBJ2-7, with 13 bases matching TRBD2. Trimming took 0 bases from V and 2 from J; bases not matched to a gene: 13. Germline V gene data show CDR1 as SGHDN and CDR2 as FVKESK. CDR3 length: 20 amino acids.

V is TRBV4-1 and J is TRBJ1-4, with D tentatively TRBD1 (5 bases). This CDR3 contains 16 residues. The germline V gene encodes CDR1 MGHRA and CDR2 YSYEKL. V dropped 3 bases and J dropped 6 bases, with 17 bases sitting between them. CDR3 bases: TGCGCCAGCAGCCATTCCCCCGGGACTGGGGATGAAAAACTGTTTTTT. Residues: CASSHSPGTGDEKLFF.

In DNA, the CDR3 is TGTGCCAGCAGCCATTCGGGCAGGGGTGAGCAGTACTTC. Its protein is CASSHSGRGEQYF. V is TRBV7-8 and J is TRBJ2-5, with D possibly matching TRBD1 (6 bases). Trimming pared 5 bases from V and 11 bases from J, leaving 18 bases between. The CDR3 spans 13 residues. Germline values: CDR1 SGHVS, CDR2 FQNEAQ.

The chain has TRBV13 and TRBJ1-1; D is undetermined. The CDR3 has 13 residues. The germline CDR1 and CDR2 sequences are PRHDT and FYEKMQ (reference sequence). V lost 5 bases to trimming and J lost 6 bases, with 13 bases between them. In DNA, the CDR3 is TGTGCCAGCAGCCAAGAACTCGTCGCTGAAGCTTTCTTT. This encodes CASSQELVAEAFF.

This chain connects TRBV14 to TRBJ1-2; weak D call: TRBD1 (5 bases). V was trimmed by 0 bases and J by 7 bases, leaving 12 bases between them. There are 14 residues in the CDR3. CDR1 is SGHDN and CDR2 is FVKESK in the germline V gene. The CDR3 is CASSQDGGFLGYTF. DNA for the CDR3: TGTGCCAGCAGCCAAGATGGGGGGTTCCTTGGCTACACCTTC.

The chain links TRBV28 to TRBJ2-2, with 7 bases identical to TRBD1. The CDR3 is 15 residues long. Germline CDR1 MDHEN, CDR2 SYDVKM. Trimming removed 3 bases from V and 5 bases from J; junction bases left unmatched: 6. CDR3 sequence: CASSLTQGRTGELFF. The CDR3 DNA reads TGTGCCAGCAGTTTGACACAGGGGCGTACCGGGGAGCTGTTTTTT.

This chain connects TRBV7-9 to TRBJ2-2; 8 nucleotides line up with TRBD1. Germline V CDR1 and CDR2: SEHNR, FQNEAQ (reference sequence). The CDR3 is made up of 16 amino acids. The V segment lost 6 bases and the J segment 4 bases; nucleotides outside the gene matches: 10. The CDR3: CASSSGQGMGTGELFF. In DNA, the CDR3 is TGTGCCAGCAGTTCCGGACAGGGTATGGGCACCGGGGAGCTGTTTTTT.

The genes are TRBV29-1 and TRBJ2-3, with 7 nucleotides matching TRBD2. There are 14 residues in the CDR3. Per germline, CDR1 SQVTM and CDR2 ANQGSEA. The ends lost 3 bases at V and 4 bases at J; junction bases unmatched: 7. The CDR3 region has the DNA TGCAGCGTTGATACTAGCGACCCTCCAGATACGCAGTATTTT. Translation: CSVDTSDPPDTQYF.

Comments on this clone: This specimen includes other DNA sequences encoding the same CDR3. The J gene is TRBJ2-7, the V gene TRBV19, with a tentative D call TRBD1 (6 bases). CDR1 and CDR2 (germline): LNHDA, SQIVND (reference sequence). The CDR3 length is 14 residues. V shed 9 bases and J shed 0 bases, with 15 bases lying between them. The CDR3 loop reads CASSYRQDSYEQYF. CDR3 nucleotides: TGTGCCAGCAGCTATAGACAGGACTCCTACGAGCAGTACTTC. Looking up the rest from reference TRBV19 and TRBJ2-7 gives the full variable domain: DGGITQSPKYLFRKEGQNVTLSCEQNLNHDAMYWYRQDPGQGLRLIYYSQIVNDFQKGDIAEGYSVSREKKESFPLTVTSAQKNPTAFYLCASSYRQDSYEQYFGPGTRLTVT.

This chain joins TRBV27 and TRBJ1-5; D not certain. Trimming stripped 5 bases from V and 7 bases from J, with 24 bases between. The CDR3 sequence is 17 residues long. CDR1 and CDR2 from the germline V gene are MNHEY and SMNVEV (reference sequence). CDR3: CASSPLSTDLTGQPQHF. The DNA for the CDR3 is TGTGCCAGCAGTCCTCTGTCGACGGATCTTACGGGGCAGCCCCAGCATTTT.

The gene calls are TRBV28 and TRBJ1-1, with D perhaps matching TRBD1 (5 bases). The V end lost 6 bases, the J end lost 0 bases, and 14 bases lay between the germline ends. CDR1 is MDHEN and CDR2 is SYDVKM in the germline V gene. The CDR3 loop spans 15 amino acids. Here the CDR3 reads CASSQGVGVNTEAFF. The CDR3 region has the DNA TGTGCCAGCAGCCAAGGGGTAGGGGTGAACACTGAAGCTTTCTTT.

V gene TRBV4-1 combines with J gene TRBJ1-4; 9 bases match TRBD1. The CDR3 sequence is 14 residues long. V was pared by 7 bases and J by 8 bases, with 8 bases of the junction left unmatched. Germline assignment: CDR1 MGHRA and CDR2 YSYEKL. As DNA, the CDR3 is TGCGCCAGCACCTTGGGGACAGGGTACGAAAAACTGTTTTTT. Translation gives CASTLGTGYEKLFF.

CDR3 coding DNA: TGTGCCAGCAGCTTAGATAGCGGGAGTTGGGATACGCAGTATTTT. Protein sequence: CASSLDSGSWDTQYF. The J gene is TRBJ2-3, the V gene TRBV7-8, with TRBD2 matching 9 bases. The CDR3 covers 15 residues. Germline trimming cut 1 base from V and 6 bases from J; bases unmatched to any gene: 5. The V gene's germline CDR1 is SGHVS and CDR2 FQNEAQ.

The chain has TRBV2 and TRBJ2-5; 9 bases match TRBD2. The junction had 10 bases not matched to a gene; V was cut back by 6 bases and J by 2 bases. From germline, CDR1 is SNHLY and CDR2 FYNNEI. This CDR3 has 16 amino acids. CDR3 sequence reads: CASSQGVTSGQETQYF. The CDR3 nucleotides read TGTGCCAGCAGCCAGGGGGTTACTAGCGGGCAAGAGACCCAGTACTTC.

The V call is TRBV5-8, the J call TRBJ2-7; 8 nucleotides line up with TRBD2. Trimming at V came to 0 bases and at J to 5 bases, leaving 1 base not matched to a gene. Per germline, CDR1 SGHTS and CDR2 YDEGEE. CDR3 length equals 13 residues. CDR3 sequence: CASSLVSGDEQYF. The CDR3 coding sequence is TGTGCCAGCAGCTTGGTTAGCGGGGACGAGCAGTACTTC.

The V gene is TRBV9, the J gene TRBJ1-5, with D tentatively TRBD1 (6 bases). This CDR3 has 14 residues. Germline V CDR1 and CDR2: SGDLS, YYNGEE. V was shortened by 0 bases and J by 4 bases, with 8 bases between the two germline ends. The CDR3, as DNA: TGTGCCAGCAGCGTAGATCAGGGGAATCAGCCCCAGCATTTT. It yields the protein CASSVDQGNQPQHF.

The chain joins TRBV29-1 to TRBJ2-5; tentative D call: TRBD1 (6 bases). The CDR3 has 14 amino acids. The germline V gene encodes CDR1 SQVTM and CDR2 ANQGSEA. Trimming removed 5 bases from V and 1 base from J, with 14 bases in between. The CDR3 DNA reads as TGCAGCGTTCATACAGGGAATCCCCAAGAGACCCAGTACTTC. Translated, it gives CSVHTGNPQETQYF.

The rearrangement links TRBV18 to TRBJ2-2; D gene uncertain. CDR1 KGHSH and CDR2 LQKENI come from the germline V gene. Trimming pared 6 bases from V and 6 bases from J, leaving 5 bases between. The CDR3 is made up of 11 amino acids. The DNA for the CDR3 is TGTGCCAGCTCCCCCTCCGGGGAGCTGTTTTTT. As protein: CASSPSGELFF.

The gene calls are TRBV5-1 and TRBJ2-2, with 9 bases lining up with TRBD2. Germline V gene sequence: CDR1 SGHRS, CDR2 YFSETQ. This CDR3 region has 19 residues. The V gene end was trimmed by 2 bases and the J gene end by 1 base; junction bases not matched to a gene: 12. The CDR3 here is CASSFNPREGQGNTGELFF. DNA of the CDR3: TGCGCCAGCAGCTTCAACCCGCGGGAGGGCCAGGGGAACACCGGGGAGCTGTTTTTT.